This TCR beta chain originates from a study of blood T cell repertoires in COVID-19. Study in general: Some COVID-19 samples were acute and others convalescent; all came from the United States, Italy and Spain. The analysed material was cDNA or gDNA that came from T cells, B-cell-depleted T cells, or PBMCs.

Authors' methods: It was from reference gene primer amplification that nucleated cell counts were estimated. Clones were read by immunoSEQ multiplex PCR, and TCRdb kept only the in-frame ones, dropping some. For V, J and clone size, that table is used; D and trimming come from the DNA. This sample has some 140,000 clones, with roughly 84% found just once. V was cut by 4 bases and J by 5 bases, with 18 bases left in between. Germline V gene lookup returns CDR1 MGHRA and CDR2 YSYEKL. The CDR3 length is 15 residues. The receptor was derived from a man between 60 and 75 years old with acute or convalescent COVID-19. The chain has TRBV4-1 and TRBJ2-7, with D perhaps TRBD2 (5 bases). The sequenced material came from peripheral blood. The CDR3, as DNA: TGCGCCAGCAGCCGCCAACAGTCGAGGGTGGACGAGCAGTACTTC. Residues: CASSRQQSRVDEQYF.